One sample yielded the 16 T cell receptor beta chains listed below, sequenced in a study of blood T cell repertoires in COVID-19. The repertoire was sequenced with immunoSEQ multiplex PCR; TCRdb's copy has only in-frame clones and lacks some. The sample carries tens of thousands of clones, 65% to 90% recorded once. The sequenced sample was peripheral blood. The receptor source for this set is a human donor in a cohort sampled during active COVID-19.

The chain uses TRBV5-1 and TRBJ2-7, with 10 bases matching TRBD1. This CDR3 has 15 residues. V gave up 0 bases and J gave up 0 bases; unmatched junction bases: 0. Germline assignment: CDR1 SGHRS and CDR2 YFSETQ. The CDR3 spells CASSLGTGGSYEQYF. The CDR3 DNA reads as TGCGCCAGCAGCTTGGGGACAGGGGGCTCCTACGAGCAGTACTTC.

The chain recombines TRBV27 with TRBJ2-3, with TRBD2 matching 10 bases. From germline, CDR1 is MNHEY and CDR2 SMNVEV (reference sequence). The length of the CDR3 is 16 residues. The junction had 11 bases not matched to a gene; V was cut back by 6 bases and J by 5 bases. The CDR3 bases are TGTGCCAGCAGGCGGACTAGCGGAGTACTAGAAGATACGCAGTATTTT. Its translation is CASRRTSGVLEDTQYF.

This clone was seen a handful of times. This chain connects TRBV7-9 to TRBJ1-2, with a possible D match to TRBD1 (5 bases). CDR1 is SEHNR, CDR2 FQNEAQ, per germline (reference sequence). V was clipped by 5 bases and J by 5 bases, with 18 bases between them. The CDR3 has 15 amino acids. This chain's CDR3 is CASSHIRGTGYGYTF. CDR3 bases: TGTGCCAGCAGCCACATACGCGGGACGGGATATGGCTACACCTTC.

A few counts support this clone. The chain has TRBV4-1 and TRBJ2-7, with 11 nucleotides matching TRBD1. This CDR3 comprises 16 residues. Trimming at V came to 3 bases and at J to 4 bases, leaving 8 bases not matched to a gene. Germline lookup yields CDR1 MGHRA and CDR2 YSYEKL. CDR3 residues: CASSQSGDRGLYEQYF. Written as DNA, the CDR3 is TGCGCCAGCAGCCAGTCTGGGGACAGGGGGTTATACGAGCAGTACTTC.

The chain recombines TRBV3-1 (or the pseudogene TRBV3-2) with TRBJ2-1; the match to TRBD2 covers 13 bases. The CDR3 is 17 residues long. Germline trimming cut 7 bases from V and 7 bases from J; bases unmatched to any gene: 13. The germline V gene has CDR1 LGHDT and CDR2 YNNKEL (reference sequence). The CDR3 loop reads CASTQSAGLAGENEQFF. CDR3 coding DNA: TGTGCCAGCACTCAATCCGCCGGACTAGCGGGAGAGAATGAGCAGTTCTTC.

The chain couples TRBV27 to TRBJ2-1, with 8 bases that match TRBD2. The CDR3 runs 16 residues. Germline V gives CDR1 MNHEY, CDR2 SMNVEV (reference sequence). V was pared by 7 bases and J by 6 bases, with 14 bases of the junction left unmatched. In nucleotides, the CDR3 is TGTGCCAGCACTCTTCGGAGCGGGACTAGATTCAATGAGCAGTTCTTC. It is translated as CASTLRSGTRFNEQFF.

V is TRBV29-1 and J is TRBJ2-7; 8 positions match TRBD1. The ends lost 7 bases at V and 6 bases at J; junction bases unmatched: 11. This CDR3 has 13 amino acids. Germline CDR1 reads SQVTM; CDR2 reads ANQGSEA. CDR3 sequence reads: CSAETGVFGEQYF. In DNA form, the CDR3 reads TGCAGCGCAGAGACAGGGGTTTTTGGCGAGCAGTACTTC.

The CDR3 region is CASSQEAQAAMNTGELFF. CDR3 in DNA: TGCGCCAGCAGCCAAGAGGCCCAAGCGGCAATGAACACCGGGGAGCTGTTTTTT. V is TRBV4-3 and J is TRBJ2-2; a weak D match, TRBD2 (5 bases). Trimming stripped 0 bases from V and 1 base from J, with 15 bases between. This CDR3 region has 18 residues. Germline V gene data show CDR1 as LGHNA and CDR2 as YSLEER.

This chain uses TRBV7-9 with TRBJ2-1, with D perhaps TRBD2 (6 bases). Germline V CDR1 and CDR2: SEHNR, FQNEAQ (reference sequence). The germline V and J ends were trimmed by 5 bases and 4 bases, with 15 bases remaining between them. The CDR3 loop spans 15 amino acids. The CDR3 reads CASSISRDFYNEQFF. The CDR3 coding sequence is TGTGCCAGCAGCATATCCCGGGACTTTTACAATGAGCAGTTCTTC.

The chain employs TRBV4-3 and TRBJ1-6; 10 positions agree with TRBD1. This CDR3 is 16 amino acids long. From germline, CDR1 is LGHNA and CDR2 YSLEER. The V segment lost 0 bases and the J segment 9 bases; nucleotides outside the gene matches: 5. CDR3 coding DNA: TGCGCCAGCAGCCAAGAATCCAGGGACAGGGGTTCACCCCTCCACTTT. Translated, it gives CASSQESRDRGSPLHF.

The chain links TRBV18 to TRBJ2-3, with D possibly TRBD2 on 6 matching bases. This CDR3 is built from 17 residues. V was trimmed by 2 bases and J by 0 bases, leaving 15 bases between them. Germline CDR1 reads KGHSH; CDR2 reads LQKENI. Here the CDR3 DNA reads TGTGCCAGCTCACCAACTTGGCGCGGGGTGAGCACAGATACGCAGTATTTT. Translating it yields CASSPTWRGVSTDTQYF.

The chain uses TRBV29-1 and TRBJ2-5; 9 bases fit TRBD1. Germline lookup yields CDR1 SQVTM and CDR2 ANQGSEA. The CDR3 consists of 14 residues. The V and J ends lost 5 bases and 5 bases, in that order; junction bases with no gene match: 9. Written as DNA, the CDR3 is TGCAGCGTTACAGGGGGCTGGGTCCGGGAGACCCAGTACTTC. This sequence encodes CSVTGGWVRETQYF. The full variable domain, with the rest looked up from reference TRBV29-1 and TRBJ2-5, is SAVISQKPSRDICQRGTSLTIQCQVDSQVTMMFWYRQQPGQSLTLIATANQGSEATYESGFVIDKFPISRPNLTFSTLTVSNMSPEDSSIYLCSVTGGWVRETQYFGPGTRLLVL.

The rearrangement uses TRBV10-1 and TRBJ2-2, with TRBD2 matching 7 bases. CDR3 size: 16 residues. V trimming: 8 bases; J trimming: 0 bases; junction bases outside the gene matches: 9. Germline lookup yields CDR1 WNHNN and CDR2 SYGVQD (reference sequence). DNA of the CDR3: TGCGCCAGCTCCGCGGGGCGGGGGACGAACACCGGGGAGCTGTTTTTT. Translating gives CASSAGRGTNTGELFF.

The chain joins TRBV30 to TRBJ1-1; D uncertain. CDR3 length equals 14 residues. V shed 5 bases and J shed 1 base, with 14 bases lying between them. Germline lookup yields CDR1 GTSNPN and CDR2 SVGIG (reference sequence). CDR3 protein: CAWDPVHGNTEAFF. CDR3 sequence (DNA): TGTGCCTGGGACCCCGTTCACGGGAACACTGAAGCTTTCTTT.

V gene TRBV2 combines with J gene TRBJ2-1; TRBD2 agrees at 11 bases. CDR1 and CDR2 (germline): SNHLY, FYNNEI. Germline trimming cut 0 bases from V and 8 bases from J; bases unmatched to any gene: 9. The CDR3 is 17 residues long. The CDR3 DNA reads TGTGCCAGCAGTGAAGCGGTAGCGGGAGGGATTAGGGATGAGCAGTTCTTC. Amino acid sequence: CASSEAVAGGIRDEQFF.

This chain uses TRBV18 with TRBJ1-2; 7 bases are shared with TRBD1. Germline V lookup: CDR1 KGHSH, CDR2 LQKENI. After removal of 5 bases from V and 5 bases from J, the junction contained 8 bases not matched to a gene. The CDR3 spans 14 residues. The DNA for the CDR3 is TGTGCCAGCTCATCGGGACAGCACAATTATGGCTACACCTTC. This sequence encodes CASSSGQHNYGYTF. Filled out from reference TRBV18 and TRBJ1-2, the complete variable domain reads NAGVMQNPRHLVRRRGQEARLRCSPMKGHSHVYWYRQLPEEGLKFMVYLQKENIIDESGMPKERFSAEFPKEGPSILRIQQVVRGDSAAYFCASSSGQHNYGYTFGSGTRLTVV.